One T cell receptor beta chain is described in this entry. This record belongs to a study of CD8 T cells in ankylosing spondylitis. The CDR3 has 16 amino acids. Trimming took 0 bases from V and 0 from J, leaving 7 bases between them. Germline V gene lookup returns CDR1 SGHNT and CDR2 YYREEE (reference sequence). One entry per CDR3 protein, called by TCRdb with MiXCR from the 5' RACE reads. The sample has over 110,000 distinct CDR3 sequences, 7.5% to 9.5% seen once. The chain employs TRBV5-4 and TRBJ2-6; D ambiguous. The origin of this receptor is a male donor with ankylosing spondylitis. Sequenced input: synovial fluid, either unsorted or a sorted T cell fraction (not recorded which). As DNA, the CDR3 is TGTGCCAGCAGCTTGGTTCGTGACTCTGGGGCCAACGTCCTGACTTTC. It translates to CASSLVRDSGANVLTF. Drawing the rest from reference TRBV5-4 and TRBJ2-6, the complete variable domain is ETGVTQSPTHLIKTRGQQVTLRCSSQSGHNTVSWYQQALGQGPQFIFQYYREEENGRGNFPPRFSGLQFPNYSSELNVNALELDDSALYLCASSLVRDSGANVLTFGAGSRLTVL.